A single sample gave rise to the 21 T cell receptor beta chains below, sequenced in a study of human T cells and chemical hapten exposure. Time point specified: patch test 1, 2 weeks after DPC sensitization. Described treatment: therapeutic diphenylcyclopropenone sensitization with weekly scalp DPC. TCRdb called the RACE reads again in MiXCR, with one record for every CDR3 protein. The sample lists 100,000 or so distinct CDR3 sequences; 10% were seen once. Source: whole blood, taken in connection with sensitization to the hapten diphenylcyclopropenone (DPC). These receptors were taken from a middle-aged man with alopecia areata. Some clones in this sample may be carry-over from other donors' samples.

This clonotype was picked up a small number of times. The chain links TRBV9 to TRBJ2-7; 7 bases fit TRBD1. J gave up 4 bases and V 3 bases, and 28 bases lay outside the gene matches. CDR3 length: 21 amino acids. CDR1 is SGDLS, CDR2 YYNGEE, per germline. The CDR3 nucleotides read TGTGCCAGCAGCGCCTACGCTCCTCCCCGACAGGGTGGTACTATGCAGTACGAGCAGTACTTC. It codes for CASSAYAPPRQGGTMQYEQYF.

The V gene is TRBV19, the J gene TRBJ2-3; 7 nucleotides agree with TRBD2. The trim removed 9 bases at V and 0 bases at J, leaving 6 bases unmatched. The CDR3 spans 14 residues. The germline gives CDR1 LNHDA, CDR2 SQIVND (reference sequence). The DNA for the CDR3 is TGTGCCAGCGCAGGCGGGGGAAGCACAGATACGCAGTATTTT. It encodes CASAGGGSTDTQYF.

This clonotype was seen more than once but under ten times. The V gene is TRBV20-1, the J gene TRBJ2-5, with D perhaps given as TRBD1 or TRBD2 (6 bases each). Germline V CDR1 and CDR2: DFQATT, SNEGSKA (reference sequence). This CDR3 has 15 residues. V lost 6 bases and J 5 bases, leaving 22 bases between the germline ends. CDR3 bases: TGCAGTGCCCGAGTCCACAGGGCCGCGGGGGAGACCCAGTACTTC. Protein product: CSARVHRAAGETQYF.

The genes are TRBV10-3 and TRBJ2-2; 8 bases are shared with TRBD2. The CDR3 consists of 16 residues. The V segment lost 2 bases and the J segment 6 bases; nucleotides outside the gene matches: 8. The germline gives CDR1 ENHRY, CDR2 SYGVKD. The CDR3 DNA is TGTGCCATCAGTGAGAGGGCTAGCGGGTATTCCGGGGAGCTGTTTTTT. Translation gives CAISERASGYSGELFF.

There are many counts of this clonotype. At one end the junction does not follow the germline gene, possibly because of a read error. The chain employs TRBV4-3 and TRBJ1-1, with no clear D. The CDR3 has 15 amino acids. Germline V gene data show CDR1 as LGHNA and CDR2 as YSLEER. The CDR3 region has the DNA TGTGCCAGCAGCCAAACTAGCGGATTGGACACTGAAGCTTTCTTT. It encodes CASSQTSGLDTEAFF.

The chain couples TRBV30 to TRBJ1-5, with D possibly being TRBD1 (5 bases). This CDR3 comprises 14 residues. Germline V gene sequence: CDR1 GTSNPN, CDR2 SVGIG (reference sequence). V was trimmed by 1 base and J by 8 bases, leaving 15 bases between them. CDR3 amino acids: CAWSGGGTRKPQHF. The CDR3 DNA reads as TGTGCCTGGAGTGGGGGGGGGACGCGAAAGCCCCAGCATTTT.

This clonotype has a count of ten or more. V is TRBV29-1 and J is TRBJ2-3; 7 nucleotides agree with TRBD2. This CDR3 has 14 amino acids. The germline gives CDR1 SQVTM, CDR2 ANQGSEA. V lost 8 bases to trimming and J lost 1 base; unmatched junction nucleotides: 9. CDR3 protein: CSTWGGAGTDTQYF. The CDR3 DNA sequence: TGCAGCACATGGGGGGGTGCCGGCACAGATACGCAGTATTTT.

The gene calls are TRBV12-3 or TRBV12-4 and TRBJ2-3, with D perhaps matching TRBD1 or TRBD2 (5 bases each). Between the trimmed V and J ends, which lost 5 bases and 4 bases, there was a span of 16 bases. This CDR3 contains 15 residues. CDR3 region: CASSQGTIGADTQYF. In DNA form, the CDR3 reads TGTGCCAGCAGTCAAGGGACCATCGGGGCAGATACGCAGTATTTT.

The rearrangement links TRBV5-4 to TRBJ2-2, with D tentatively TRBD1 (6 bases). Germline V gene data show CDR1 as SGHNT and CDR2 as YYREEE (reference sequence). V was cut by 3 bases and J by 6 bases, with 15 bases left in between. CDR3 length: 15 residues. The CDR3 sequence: CASSSETGSAGELFF. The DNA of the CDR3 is TGTGCCAGCAGCTCCGAAACAGGGTCTGCCGGGGAGCTGTTTTTT.

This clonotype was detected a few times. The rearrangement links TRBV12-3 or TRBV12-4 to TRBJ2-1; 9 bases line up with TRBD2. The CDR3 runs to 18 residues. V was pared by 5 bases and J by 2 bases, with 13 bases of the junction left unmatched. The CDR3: CASSLPFGLARTYNEQFF. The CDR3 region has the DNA TGTGCCAGCAGTCTCCCTTTCGGACTAGCGAGGACCTACAATGAGCAGTTCTTC.

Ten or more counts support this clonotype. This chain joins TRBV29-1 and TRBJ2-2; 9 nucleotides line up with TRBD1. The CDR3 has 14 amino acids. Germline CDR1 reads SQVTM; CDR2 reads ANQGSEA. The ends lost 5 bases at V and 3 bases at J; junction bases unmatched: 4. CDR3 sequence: CSVSRDRDTGELFF. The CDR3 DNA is TGCAGCGTTTCCCGGGACAGGGACACCGGGGAGCTGTTTTTT.

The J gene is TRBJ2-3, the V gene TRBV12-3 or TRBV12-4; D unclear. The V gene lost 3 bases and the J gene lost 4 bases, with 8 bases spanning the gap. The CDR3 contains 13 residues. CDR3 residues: CASSFSRPDTQYF. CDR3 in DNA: TGTGCCAGCAGTTTTTCGCGACCAGATACGCAGTATTTT.

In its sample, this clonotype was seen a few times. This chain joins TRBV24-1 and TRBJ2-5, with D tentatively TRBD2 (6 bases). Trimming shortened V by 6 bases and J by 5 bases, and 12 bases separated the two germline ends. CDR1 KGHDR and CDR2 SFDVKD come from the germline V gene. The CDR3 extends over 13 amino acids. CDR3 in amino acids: CATSIREKETQYF. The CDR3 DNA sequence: TGTGCCACCAGTATTCGGGAGAAGGAGACCCAGTACTTC.

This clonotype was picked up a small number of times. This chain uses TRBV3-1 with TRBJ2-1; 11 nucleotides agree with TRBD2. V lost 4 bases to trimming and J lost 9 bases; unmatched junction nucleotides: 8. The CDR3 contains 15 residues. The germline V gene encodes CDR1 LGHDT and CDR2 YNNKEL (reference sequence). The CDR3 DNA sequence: TGTGCCAGCAGCCCCCCCACTAGCGGGAGCCTTGAGCAGTTCTTC. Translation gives CASSPPTSGSLEQFF.

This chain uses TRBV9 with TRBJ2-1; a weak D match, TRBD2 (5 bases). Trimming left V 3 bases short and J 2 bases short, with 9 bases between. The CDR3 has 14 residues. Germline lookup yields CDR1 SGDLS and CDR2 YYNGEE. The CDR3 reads CASSEGGPYNEQFF. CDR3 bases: TGTGCCAGCAGCGAAGGCGGGCCCTACAATGAGCAGTTCTTC.

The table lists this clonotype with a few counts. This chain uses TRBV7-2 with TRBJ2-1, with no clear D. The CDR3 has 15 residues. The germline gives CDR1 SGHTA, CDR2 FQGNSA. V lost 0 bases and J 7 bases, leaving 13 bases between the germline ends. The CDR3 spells CASSLAPTRGNEQFF. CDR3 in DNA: TGTGCCAGCAGCTTAGCGCCAACCCGAGGAAATGAGCAGTTCTTC.

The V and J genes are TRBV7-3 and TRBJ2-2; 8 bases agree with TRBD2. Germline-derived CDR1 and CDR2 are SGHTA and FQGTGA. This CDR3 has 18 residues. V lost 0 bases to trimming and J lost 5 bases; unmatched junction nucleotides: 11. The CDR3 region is CASSLTPGTRGGTGELFF. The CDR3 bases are TGTGCCAGCAGCTTAACGCCAGGGACTAGGGGAGGGACCGGGGAGCTGTTTTTT.

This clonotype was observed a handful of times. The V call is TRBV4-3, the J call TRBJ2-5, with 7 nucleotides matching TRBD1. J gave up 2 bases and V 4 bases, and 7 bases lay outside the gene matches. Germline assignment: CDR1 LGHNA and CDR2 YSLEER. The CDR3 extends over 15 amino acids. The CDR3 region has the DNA TGCGCCAGCAGCCGAGCCGGGACAGTACAAGAGACCCAGTACTTC. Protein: CASSRAGTVQETQYF.

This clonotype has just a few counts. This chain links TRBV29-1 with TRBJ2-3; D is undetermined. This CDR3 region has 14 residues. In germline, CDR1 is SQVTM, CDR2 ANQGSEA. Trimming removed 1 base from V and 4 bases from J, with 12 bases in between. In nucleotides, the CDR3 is TGCAGCGTTGAAGGGGTTTTAGGTTCAGATACGCAGTATTTT. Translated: CSVEGVLGSDTQYF.

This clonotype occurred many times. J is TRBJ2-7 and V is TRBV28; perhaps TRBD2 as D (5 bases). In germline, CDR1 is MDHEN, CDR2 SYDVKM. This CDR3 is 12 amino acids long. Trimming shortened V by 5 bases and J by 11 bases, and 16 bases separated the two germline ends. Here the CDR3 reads CASSLLGESEYF. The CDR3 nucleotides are TGTGCCAGCAGTCTCCTCGGGGAGTCGGAGTACTTC. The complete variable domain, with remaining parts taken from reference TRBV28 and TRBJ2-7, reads DVKVTQSSRYLVKRTGEKVFLECVQDMDHENMFWYRQDPGLGLRLIYFSYDVKMKEKGDIPEGYSVSREKKERFSLILESASTNQTSMYLCASSLLGESEYFGPGTRLTVT.

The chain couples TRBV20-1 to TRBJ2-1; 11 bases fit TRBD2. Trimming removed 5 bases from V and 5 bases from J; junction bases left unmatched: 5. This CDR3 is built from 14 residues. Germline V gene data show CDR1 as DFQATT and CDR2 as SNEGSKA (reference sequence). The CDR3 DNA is TGCAGTGCTGAAGGACTAGCGGGCCACAATGAGCAGTTCTTC. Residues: CSAEGLAGHNEQFF.